This T cell receptor (beta chain) originates from a study of identical twins. MiXCR, run by TCRdb on the 5' RACE reads, gives a single entry per CDR3 protein. The table shows under 400,000 distinct CDR3 sequences, with roughly 9% occurring only once. Study-wide results and caveats: The abundant beta clonotypes from cord blood had fewer insertions, and memory repertoires had none of this.

This clonotype has just a few counts. Its specificity is unknown. Sequenced: naive T cells sorted from blood. The clonotype was recovered from a woman aged 45-65 years in good health.

The CDR3 sequence: CASSEDPGGLAGEQYF. The CDR3 DNA is TGTGCCAGCAGTGAAGACCCCGGAGGACTAGCGGGGGAGCAGTACTTC. This chain connects TRBV2 to TRBJ2-7; 12 nucleotides line up with TRBD2. Trimming removed 1 base from V and 7 bases from J; junction bases left unmatched: 8. The V gene's germline CDR1 is SNHLY and CDR2 FYNNEI. The CDR3 length is 16 residues.